The clone carrying this T cell receptor (beta chain) has a count of ten or more. The sample is drawn from a study of blood T cell repertoires in COVID-19. Study details: Sites in the United States, Italy and Spain provided acute and convalescent COVID-19 samples. PBMCs, B-cell-depleted T cells, or T cells were the source of the cDNA or gDNA that made up the material.

Authors' data handling: Estimation of nucleated cell counts was performed using reference gene primer amplification. Repertoires were generated with immunoSEQ multiplex PCR, while TCRdb's copy carries only in-frame clones and drops some. The V and J calls and the clone size are those of that table, but D and trimming were determined from the DNA. The sample has more than 95,000 clones, about 70% seen once. The CDR3 totals 12 residues. CDR1 and CDR2 from the germline V gene are MNHNS and SASEGT. The V and J ends lost 3 bases and 4 bases respectively, with 6 bases between them. The TCR comes from a man in his fifties or sixties with acute or convalescent COVID-19. The sequenced sample consisted of peripheral blood. The chain has TRBV6-1 and TRBJ1-2; no clear D. The CDR3 sequence is CASSDGLYGYTF. Here the CDR3 DNA reads TGTGCCAGCAGTGACGGACTCTATGGCTACACCTTC.